This T cell receptor beta chain was identified during a study of T cell repertoires in cytomegalovirus infection. Study-wide context: Public TCR beta signatures marked donors with CMV infection and the matching HLA.

This clonotype was detected many times. Its target is unknown. TCRdb re-called the reads through MiXCR, storing one row per CDR3 protein. The sample has 200,000 to 300,000 distinct CDR3 sequences; roughly an eighth are singletons. The CDR3 contains 17 residues. The germline V gene has CDR1 MDHEN and CDR2 SYDVKM. Losses at the gene ends were 5 bases for V and 5 bases for J; bases not matched to a gene: 16. Study outcomes and limitations: Cumulative frequency of public TCR beta families picked out carriers of CMV plus the relevant HLA. There were HLA-C-restricted CMV-specific TCR beta clonotypes dominating the ex vivo response.

The chain combines TRBV28 with TRBJ2-7, with 9 bases identical to TRBD1. Sequenced material: PBMCs. The sequence was obtained from a human donor in good health (CMV status not recorded). Some clones in this sample may be carry-over from other donors' samples. CDR3 residues: CASSPPPKGQGIDEQYF. As DNA, the CDR3 is TGTGCCAGCAGTCCCCCCCCCAAGGGACAGGGTATCGACGAGCAGTACTTC. Complete variable domain (other parts from reference TRBV28 and TRBJ2-7): DVKVTQSSRYLVKRTGEKVFLECVQDMDHENMFWYRQDPGLGLRLIYFSYDVKMKEKGDIPEGYSVSREKKERFSLILESASTNQTSMYLCASSPPPKGQGIDEQYFGPGTRLTVT.